The rows below give T cell receptor beta chains drawn from one sample of a study of blood T cells in healthy people across ages. TCRdb ran MiXCR on the 5' RACE reads and lists one entry per CDR3 protein. The sample lists fewer than 2,000,000 distinct CDR3 sequences, approximately 39% occurring once. Sample: blood. These receptors were taken from a human donor in good health. Each CDR3 is given without its conserved first and last residue. The order of the fields is CDR3 protein, V gene, clone size. The listing skips clone size in some rows; elsewhere it reads once, few, many or a size class.

cdr3_aa: ASSSTGKIHEQF
v_call: TRBV11-1
clone_size: few

cdr3_aa: AISESGDRASYEQY
v_call: TRBV10-3
clone_size: many

cdr3_aa: ASSPQGTGGFEQY
v_call: TRBV7-9
clone_size: NA

cdr3_aa: ASSSSGVSYNEQY
v_call: TRBV7-2
clone_size: few

cdr3_aa: ASSLLGGSTYEQY
v_call: TRBV7-3
clone_size: few

cdr3_aa: ASSQVWGRYSGNTIY
v_call: TRBV4-1
clone_size: many

cdr3_aa: ASSLAWTTSTDTQY
v_call: TRBV7-9
clone_size: few

cdr3_aa: ASSPVPAPTEQY
v_call: TRBV6-1
clone_size: few

cdr3_aa: AGSLTGARGTDTQY
v_call: TRBV5-5
clone_size: few

cdr3_aa: SATFGRTFQETQY
v_call: TRBV20-1
clone_size: NA

cdr3_aa: ASSYSSRGRIVYGYT
v_call: TRBV6-2/TRBV6-3
clone_size: NA